The 4 T cell receptor beta chains presented below share a single source sample, sequenced in a study of T cell responses to AZD1222 COVID-19 vaccine. Assay: immunoSEQ multiplex PCR; the TCRdb copy retains only in-frame clones and omits some. Here the sample spans 95,000 to 110,000 clones, 88% being singletons. The sample was peripheral blood, taken on day 0 of AZD1222 vaccination. These receptors were collected from an adult in good health.

The J gene is TRBJ2-7, the V gene TRBV11-3; D remains unclear. Germline V gene sequence: CDR1 SGHNT, CDR2 YENEEA. This CDR3 contains 13 residues. V was cut by 5 bases and J by 0 bases, with 8 bases left in between. This CDR3 reads CASSRGDSYEQYF. Written as DNA, the CDR3 is TGTGCCAGCAGCCGCGGCGACTCCTACGAGCAGTACTTC.

The chain is built from TRBV18 and TRBJ2-7; possibly TRBD1 for D (6 bases). The CDR3 covers 13 residues. CDR1 is KGHSH, CDR2 LQKENI, per germline. Trimming removed 5 bases from V and 5 bases from J, with 13 bases in between. The CDR3 DNA reads TGTGCCAGCTCAGGGCAGGGGCTCGACGAGCAGTACTTC. Its protein is CASSGQGLDEQYF. Complete variable domain (other parts from reference TRBV18 and TRBJ2-7): NAGVMQNPRHLVRRRGQEARLRCSPMKGHSHVYWYRQLPEEGLKFMVYLQKENIIDESGMPKERFSAEFPKEGPSILRIQQVVRGDSAAYFCASSGQGLDEQYFGPGTRLTVT.

This sequence joins TRBV19 and TRBJ1-6; a possible D gene is TRBD1 (6 bases). Germline V gives CDR1 LNHDA, CDR2 SQIVND (reference sequence). CDR3 length equals 15 residues. V dropped 6 bases and J dropped 6 bases, with 15 bases sitting between them. The DNA for the CDR3 is TGTGCCAGTAGCCAGGGACAACTCCTTAATTCACCCCTCCACTTT. Protein: CASSQGQLLNSPLHF.

The genes are TRBV5-1 and TRBJ2-7; TRBD2 is a possible D gene (5 bases). Between the trimmed V and J ends, which lost 3 bases and 6 bases, there was a span of 16 bases. This CDR3 contains 14 residues. Germline V gene data show CDR1 as SGHRS and CDR2 as YFSETQ. Here the CDR3 reads CASSSPERGSEQYF. The CDR3 region has the DNA TGCGCCAGCAGCTCCCCCGAACGTGGGAGCGAGCAGTACTTC. The variable domain in full, with the rest retrieved from reference TRBV5-1 and TRBJ2-7, is KAGVTQTPRYLIKTRGQQVTLSCSPISGHRSVSWYQQTPGQGLQFLFEYFSETQRNKGNFPGRFSGRQFSNSRSEMNVSTLELGDSALYLCASSSPERGSEQYFGPGTRLTVT.